This T cell receptor beta chain was observed in a study of blood T cell repertoires in COVID-19. This clone was seen once. Some clones are missing from TCRdb's copy, which holds only in-frame ones; the method was immunoSEQ multiplex PCR. Here the sample spans 180,000 or so clones, about four fifths being singletons. V was trimmed by 0 bases and J by 3 bases, leaving 21 bases between them. CDR1 MNHEY and CDR2 SMNVEV come from the germline V gene (reference sequence). The CDR3 covers 19 residues. The origin of this receptor is a man aged 45-65 years who had recovered from COVID-19. This sequence joins TRBV27 and TRBJ2-1; a weak D match, TRBD2 (5 bases). Material for sequencing was PBMCs or T cells enriched from blood (not recorded which). CDR3 nucleotide sequence: TGTGCCAGCAGTTTATCGATAAGTGGCGGGCGCCGATACTACAATGAGCAGTTCTTC. Translated: CASSLSISGGRRYYNEQFF.